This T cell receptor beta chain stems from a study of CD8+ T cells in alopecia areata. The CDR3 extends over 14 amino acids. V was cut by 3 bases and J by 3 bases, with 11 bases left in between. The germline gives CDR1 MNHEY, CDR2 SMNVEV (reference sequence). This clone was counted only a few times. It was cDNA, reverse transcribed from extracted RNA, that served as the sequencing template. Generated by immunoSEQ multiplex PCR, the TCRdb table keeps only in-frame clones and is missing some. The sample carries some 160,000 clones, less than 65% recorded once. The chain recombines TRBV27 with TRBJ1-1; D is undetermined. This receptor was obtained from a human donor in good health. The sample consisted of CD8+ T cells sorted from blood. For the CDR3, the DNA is TGTGCCAGCAGTTTGACCGGGTGGGACACTGAAGCTTTCTTT. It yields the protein CASSLTGWDTEAFF.